This T cell receptor (beta chain) was recorded in a study of cytomegalovirus exposure and HLA in healthy donors. General study findings and limits: In vitro checks showed that a few CMV-associated chains really do target CMV antigens. The availability of immune exposure information extended only to CMV serostatus.

The PCR ran on 60 Vbeta and 13 Jbeta primers. The data were produced by immunoSEQ multiplex PCR, yet TCRdb's version contains in-frame clones alone and is incomplete. The sample includes 150,000 to 200,000 clones, roughly 82% of them seen just once. This CDR3 has 14 residues. The V and J ends lost 4 bases and 1 base, in that order; junction bases with no gene match: 2. Germline assignment: CDR1 SGHDT and CDR2 YYEEEE. Comment on this clone: Antigen unknown.

V and J are TRBV5-6 and TRBJ1-1; 9 bases match TRBD1. The origin of this receptor is a man in his forties in good health and CMV-seronegative. The specimen was PBMCs. The CDR3 region is CASSRDRANTEAFF. The CDR3 nucleotides are TGTGCCAGCAGCCGGGACAGGGCGAACACTGAAGCTTTCTTT.